The sequence of this T cell receptor (beta chain) was determined in a study of T-cell reconstitution after alpha-beta-depleted transplantation in children. Study results and limitations: Several hundred rapidly expanded clones from non-depleted graft cells reportedly supplied alpha-beta T cells about two months post-transplant.

Researchers prepared the TCRbeta library using unique molecular identifiers, the study reports. TCRdb used MiXCR to reprocess the PCR reads, holding one entry per CDR3 protein. The data show approximately 980,000 distinct CDR3 sequences, with about 29% seen just once and roughly 27% held by the top ten. About this clonotype itself: Its matching antigen is unknown.

Material: PBMCs, mostly from graft donor cells, obtained 360 days after TCRalphabeta/CD19-depleted stem cell transplant. This sequence originates from a boy in the first two years of life who had a stem cell transplant for SCID, so the T cells may come from the graft donor.

The CDR3 loop is CASSRDPNTGELFF. In nucleotides, the CDR3 is TGTGCCAGCAGCCGGGACCCGAACACCGGGGAGCTGTTTTTT. The chain has TRBV7-2 and TRBJ2-2; D may correspond to TRBD1 or TRBD2 (5 bases each). Deletions cut 5 bases from V and 0 bases from J, with 7 bases between. The CDR3 length is 14 residues. Germline CDR1 and CDR2: SGHTA and FQGNSA.